The clone carrying this T cell receptor beta chain was seen once. Sequencing used immunoSEQ multiplex PCR; TCRdb keeps in-frame clones, though not all of them. The table has under 30,000 clones, over 80% seen once. This sample is part of a study of regulatory and conventional T cells in RAG deficiency. The sorted regulatory T cells were CD4+, CD25-high and CD127-low, with genomic DNA sequenced. Germline-derived CDR1 and CDR2 are SGHTA and FQGNSA. The CDR3 totals 18 residues. V lost 3 bases and J lost 1, with 18 bases in between. The sample was also reused in another study, on regulatory T cells. This second report adds: The PCR used 52 TRBV and 13 TRBJ primers.

This sequence was found in a human donor in good health. Sequenced material: Tregs sorted from blood. This chain uses TRBV7-2 with TRBJ2-2; D possibly corresponds to TRBD2 (5 bases). CDR3 protein: CASSFIRRGRGNTGELFF. DNA for the CDR3: TGTGCCAGCAGCTTCATTCGGCGCGGCCGGGGGAACACCGGGGAGCTGTTTTTT. The entire variable domain, with the rest obtained from reference TRBV7-2 and TRBJ2-2, is as follows: GAGVSQSPSNKVTEKGKDVELRCDPISGHTALYWYRQSLGQGLEFLIYFQGNSAPDKSGLPSDRFSAERTGGSVSTLTIQRTQQEDSAVYLCASSFIRRGRGNTGELFFGEGSRLTVL.